The 24 T cell receptor beta chains presented below share a single source sample, sequenced in a study of shared clonotypes between healthy human individuals. Assay: immunoSEQ multiplex PCR; the TCRdb copy retains only in-frame clones and omits some. Of around 2,100,000 clones in the sample, approximately 94% are singletons; the top ten hold under 1.5%. Positive CCR7 selection of CD45RO-negative cells yielded the naive CD8 cells, and terminally differentiated effector memory CD45RA+ cells were excluded. Material for sequencing was naive CD8+ T cells sorted from blood. Receptors were obtained from a man in his late teens or twenties in good health.

V and J are TRBV19 and TRBJ1-2, with D maybe TRBD1 (5 bases). V was pared by 5 bases and J by 4 bases, with 8 bases between. Germline assignment: CDR1 LNHDA and CDR2 SQIVND (reference sequence). The CDR3 is 12 amino acids. DNA of the CDR3: TGTGCCAGTAGTTATGGGGGCTATGGCTACACCTTC. Amino acids: CASSYGGYGYTF.

About this clone itself: The same CDR3 also results from other DNA sequences found in this sample. J is TRBJ2-5 and V is TRBV13; the D is unclear. Deletions cut 1 base from V and 2 bases from J, with 5 bases between. Germline lookup yields CDR1 PRHDT and CDR2 FYEKMQ (reference sequence). There are 13 residues in the CDR3. CDR3 sequence (DNA): TGTGCCAGCAGCTTAGAGGGACAAGAGACCCAGTACTTC. It encodes CASSLEGQETQYF.

The genes are TRBV27 and TRBJ2-7, with TRBD1 identical over 7 bases. Germline V gives CDR1 MNHEY, CDR2 SMNVEV (reference sequence). The CDR3 extends over 16 amino acids. The junction had 12 bases not matched to a gene; V was cut back by 5 bases and J by 2 bases. CDR3 loop: CASSLMPGQDPYEQYF. The CDR3 DNA follows: TGTGCCAGCAGTCTCATGCCCGGACAGGACCCCTACGAGCAGTACTTC.

This clone occurred once. This rearrangement joins TRBV4-1 to TRBJ2-7; 9 bases match TRBD1. The CDR3 is 16 residues long. Germline V lookup: CDR1 MGHRA, CDR2 YSYEKL. V shed 3 bases and J 2 bases; nucleotides not matched to a gene: 8. DNA for the CDR3: TGCGCCAGCAGCCATGATATGGGGACAGGGCCCTACGAGCAGTACTTC. Amino acids: CASSHDMGTGPYEQYF.

In its sample, this clone was seen once. Written as DNA, the CDR3 is TGTGCCAGCAGCCCCGGGGTTGTTAATGAAAAACTGTTTTTT. Its translation is CASSPGVVNEKLFF. The genes are TRBV27 and TRBJ1-4; no reliable D call. The CDR3 consists of 14 residues. CDR1 is MNHEY and CDR2 is SMNVEV in the germline V gene (reference sequence). V was shortened by 6 bases and J by 4 bases, with 12 bases between the two germline ends.

The chain is built from TRBV10-3 and TRBJ2-5; D uncertain. Germline lookup yields CDR1 ENHRY and CDR2 SYGVKD. CDR3 length: 15 amino acids. Trimming removed 3 bases at V and 0 bases at J, with 11 bases between. In nucleotides, the CDR3 is TGTGCCATCAGTGACCTAAACAGAAACCAAGAGACCCAGTACTTC. Translation gives CAISDLNRNQETQYF.

The chain has TRBV27 and TRBJ1-4, with D possibly matching TRBD1 (6 bases). This CDR3 has 13 residues. The ends were cut back, 3 bases at V and 6 bases at J, with 8 bases in the middle. Germline assignment: CDR1 MNHEY and CDR2 SMNVEV (reference sequence). The CDR3 DNA reads TGTGCCAGCAGTTTGAACAGGGATGAAAAACTGTTTTTT. Translated: CASSLNRDEKLFF.

The chain uses TRBV10-1 and TRBJ2-7; D is unresolved. The germline gives CDR1 WNHNN, CDR2 SYGVQD (reference sequence). V was cut by 0 bases and J by 2 bases, with 8 bases left in between. This CDR3 has 14 residues. This chain's CDR3 is CASSESSSPYEQYF. In DNA, the CDR3 is TGCGCCAGCAGTGAGTCCAGTAGTCCCTACGAGCAGTACTTC.

The V and J genes are TRBV10-3 and TRBJ2-7; the D gene is possibly TRBD1 (5 bases). Germline V gene data show CDR1 as ENHRY and CDR2 as SYGVKD. This CDR3 comprises 11 residues. V lost 7 bases and J 5 bases, leaving 9 bases between the germline ends. Here the CDR3 DNA reads TGTGCCATCATGGTGGGGCACGAGCAGTACTTC. It yields the protein CAIMVGHEQYF.

The rearrangement joins TRBV28 to TRBJ2-2; D is unclear. The CDR3 consists of 15 residues. V lost 3 bases, J lost 6 bases, and 14 bases lay in between. From germline, CDR1 is MDHEN and CDR2 SYDVKM. The CDR3 DNA is TGTGCCAGCAGTTTTTTAGGTCAACTCGCCGGGGAGCTGTTTTTT. Amino acids: CASSFLGQLAGELFF.

The chain couples TRBV30 to TRBJ1-2; maybe TRBD1 (5 bases). Germline assignment: CDR1 GTSNPN and CDR2 SVGIG (reference sequence). The V gene lost 0 bases and the J gene lost 0 bases, with 14 bases spanning the gap. The CDR3 is 16 amino acids. DNA of the CDR3: TGTGCCTGGAGTGTACAGGAGGCAGGCGCTAACTATGGCTACACCTTC. It translates to CAWSVQEAGANYGYTF.

The chain carries TRBV7-9 and TRBJ2-1; weak D call: TRBD2 (11 bases). The CDR3 extends over 16 amino acids. From germline, CDR1 is SEHNR and CDR2 FQNEAQ (reference sequence). Trimming removed 5 bases at V and 6 bases at J, with 20 bases between. The CDR3 protein is CASSRTGGTSGNEQFF. The CDR3 bases are TGTGCCAGCAGCCGGACAGGGGGGACTAGCGGCAATGAGCAGTTCTTC.

The chain has TRBV5-6 and TRBJ2-3; 14 bases agree with TRBD2. This CDR3 contains 18 residues. Germline V gene data show CDR1 as SGHDT and CDR2 as YYEEEE. Losses at the gene ends were 3 bases for V and 2 bases for J; bases not matched to a gene: 8. The CDR3: CASSWTSGRPFLTDTQYF. In nucleotides, the CDR3 is TGTGCCAGCAGCTGGACTAGCGGGAGGCCGTTTCTCACAGATACGCAGTATTTT.

The CDR3 is CASTTGFLSEETQYF. The CDR3 DNA sequence: TGTGCCAGCACTACAGGGTTCCTTTCAGAAGAGACCCAGTACTTC. This chain links TRBV11-2 with TRBJ2-5, with D perhaps TRBD1 (6 bases). Germline V gene data show CDR1 as SGHAT and CDR2 as FQNNGV. Trimming cost V 7 bases and J 3 bases, with 18 bases left between them. This CDR3 contains 15 residues.

This clone was recorded once. This chain connects TRBV2 to TRBJ2-7; maybe TRBD2 (6 bases). The CDR3 extends over 16 amino acids. Germline loops: CDR1 SNHLY, CDR2 FYNNEI. V lost 0 bases and J lost 0, with 12 bases in between. CDR3 DNA: TGTGCCAGCAGTGAAGCCGGCGGGGTTAGCTCCTACGAGCAGTACTTC. Translation: CASSEAGGVSSYEQYF. Full variable domain (remainder filled in from reference TRBV2 and TRBJ2-7): EPEVTQTPSHQVTQMGQEVILRCVPISNHLYFYWYRQILGQKVEFLVSFYNNEISEKSEIFDDQFSVERPDGSNFTLKIRSTKLEDSAMYFCASSEAGGVSSYEQYFGPGTRLTVT.

The V gene is TRBV30, the J gene TRBJ1-2; the D gene is possibly TRBD1 (6 bases). CDR3 size: 20 residues. V gave up 0 bases and J gave up 2 bases, with 28 bases separating them. The germline V gene has CDR1 GTSNPN and CDR2 SVGIG (reference sequence). CDR3 coding DNA: TGTGCCTGGAGTGTTTTACCCCTCGACCGGACAGTCCCACCGAACTATGGCTACACCTTC. This gives the protein CAWSVLPLDRTVPPNYGYTF.

This chain uses TRBV5-5 with TRBJ2-1, with 9 bases matching TRBD2. CDR3 length: 15 amino acids. With V trimmed by 4 bases and J by 10 bases, 12 bases remained unmatched. CDR1 and CDR2 from the germline V gene are SGHKS and YYEKEE (reference sequence). The CDR3 sequence is CASSARLAEWLEQFF. The CDR3, as DNA: TGTGCCAGCAGCGCCCGACTAGCGGAGTGGTTAGAGCAGTTCTTC.

The rearrangement joins TRBV30 to TRBJ1-4, with D perhaps matching TRBD1 (6 bases). The V end was cut by 0 bases, the J end by 6 bases, with 14 bases between. Germline V gene lookup returns CDR1 GTSNPN and CDR2 SVGIG (reference sequence). The CDR3 contains 15 residues. This chain's CDR3 is CAWSVGRTEDEKLFF. In nucleotides, the CDR3 is TGTGCCTGGAGTGTAGGCAGGACAGAGGATGAAAAACTGTTTTTT. Together with reference TRBV30 and TRBJ1-4, the CDR3 gives the full variable domain: SQTIHQWPATLVQPVGSPLSLECTVEGTSNPNLYWYRQAAGRGLQLLFYSVGIGQISSEVPQNLSASRPQDRQFILSSKKLLLSDSGFYLCAWSVGRTEDEKLFFGSGTQLSVL.

CDR3 sequence (DNA): TGTGCCAGCAGTTACTCCCGCTGGGAGCAGTTCTTC. It is translated as CASSYSRWEQFF. The V call is TRBV6-6, the J call TRBJ2-1; no reliable D call. The CDR3 length is 12 residues. Trimming cost V 0 bases and J 10 bases, with 7 bases left between them. Germline-derived CDR1 and CDR2 are MNHNY and SVGAGI (reference sequence).

Of note for this clone: Other DNA variants within this sample encode the same CDR3. This chain links TRBV28 with TRBJ1-1; no definite D call. The CDR3 covers 13 residues. The V and J ends lost 6 bases and 0 bases respectively, with 8 bases between them. Germline CDR1 and CDR2: MDHEN and SYDVKM. This CDR3 is CASSFTLNTEAFF. The CDR3 DNA sequence: TGTGCCAGCAGCTTTACTCTGAACACTGAAGCTTTCTTT.

The chain links TRBV2 to TRBJ1-4; perhaps TRBD1 as D (5 bases). The germline gives CDR1 SNHLY, CDR2 FYNNEI. V was cut by 7 bases and J by 5 bases, with 14 bases left in between. CDR3 length equals 14 residues. The CDR3 DNA is TGTGCCAGCACCCCGGGTAGGGGAAATGAAAAACTGTTTTTT. It yields the protein CASTPGRGNEKLFF.

This clone was seen only once. The rearrangement uses TRBV7-9 and TRBJ1-1; a weak D match, TRBD1 (5 bases). Trimming left V 4 bases short and J 0 bases short, with 9 bases between. CDR1 SEHNR and CDR2 FQNEAQ come from the germline V gene (reference sequence). CDR3 length: 14 amino acids. The DNA of the CDR3 is TGTGCCAGCAGCTCGGGGCTGTTGAACACTGAAGCTTTCTTT. Protein: CASSSGLLNTEAFF.

The chain carries TRBV5-5 and TRBJ2-7; 9 nucleotides align to TRBD1. V was clipped by 3 bases and J by 2 bases; unmatched bases: 6. CDR3 length: 15 residues. Looked up from germline, CDR1 is SGHKS and CDR2 is YYEKEE (reference sequence). CDR3 in amino acids: CASSWRQGEAYEQYF. The CDR3 nucleotides are TGTGCCAGCAGCTGGAGACAGGGGGAGGCCTACGAGCAGTACTTC.

The chain carries TRBV4-1 and TRBJ1-5; weak D call: TRBD1 (6 bases). The CDR3 has 16 amino acids. With 0 bases removed from V and 0 bases from J, the gap between germline ends came to 9 bases. CDR1 and CDR2 (germline): MGHRA, YSYEKL. CDR3 DNA sequence: TGCGCCAGCAGCCAAGAAAGGACAGATAGCAATCAGCCCCAGCATTTT. It translates to CASSQERTDSNQPQHF.